These 22 T cell receptor beta chains were sequenced from one sample in a study of T-cell reconstitution after alpha-beta-depleted transplantation in children. TCRbeta library preparation incorporated unique molecular identifiers. TCRdb re-analysed the PCR reads in MiXCR, keeping a single row per CDR3 protein. The sample gives 250,000 to 400,000 distinct CDR3 sequences, roughly 25% of which show up once; about 10% is in the top ten. The source was PBMCs, mostly from graft donor cells, collected 180 days after TCRalphabeta/CD19-depleted stem cell transplant. These receptors all come from a male patient aged 10 to 17 who had a stem cell transplant for acute lymphoblastic leukemia, so the T cells may come from the graft donor.

This sequence joins TRBV6-5 and TRBJ2-1, with D maybe TRBD2 (6 bases). Between the trimmed V and J ends, which lost 2 bases and 5 bases, there was a span of 13 bases. Germline CDR1 is MNHEY and CDR2 is SVGAGI. The CDR3 consists of 15 residues. CDR3 sequence reads: CASSYGPGLHNEQFF. The DNA for the CDR3 is TGTGCCAGCAGTTACGGCCCGGGACTTCACAATGAGCAGTTCTTC.

This clonotype was recorded a few times. The rearrangement links TRBV10-3 to TRBJ1-6, with 8 positions matching TRBD1. CDR1 is ENHRY and CDR2 is SYGVKD in the germline V gene. CDR3 size: 20 residues. V was pared by 0 bases and J by 3 bases, with 13 bases of the junction left unmatched. The CDR3 DNA sequence: TGTGCCATCAGTGAGTCGTCCGGACAGGGCAGGGGATACTATAATTCACCCCTCCACTTT. Translated: CAISESSGQGRGYYNSPLHF.

This clonotype was seen a few times. J is TRBJ1-2 and V is TRBV12-3 or TRBV12-4; 7 nucleotides line up with TRBD1. Unmatched junction bases numbered 9, after V lost 7 bases and J lost 4 bases. CDR3 length equals 14 residues. CDR3 residues: CASILSGGAYGYTF. The CDR3 DNA reads TGTGCCAGCATCCTTTCAGGGGGTGCCTATGGCTACACCTTC.

The chain employs TRBV2 and TRBJ1-2; 8 bases agree with TRBD1. J lost 8 bases, V lost 6 bases, and 8 bases had no gene match. The CDR3 loop spans 13 amino acids. Germline CDR1 is SNHLY and CDR2 is FYNNEI. In DNA form, the CDR3 reads TGTGCCAGCAGAGACAGGGGTGGAATGGGCTACACCTTC. Amino acids: CASRDRGGMGYTF.

The chain employs TRBV12-3 or TRBV12-4 and TRBJ2-1; 8 bases map to TRBD2. The CDR3 loop spans 16 amino acids. The V segment lost 0 bases and the J segment 0 bases; nucleotides outside the gene matches: 1. The CDR3 region has the DNA TGTGCCAGCAGTTTAGCGCTAGCGGGCTCCTACAATGAGCAGTTCTTC. Its translation: CASSLALAGSYNEQFF.

This clonotype was recorded many times. The CDR3 spells CSGRTYNEQFF. CDR3 nucleotide sequence: TGCAGCGGCAGAACCTACAATGAGCAGTTCTTC. This sequence joins TRBV29-1 and TRBJ2-1; no reliable D call. Germline V CDR1 and CDR2: SQVTM, ANQGSEA. The CDR3 length is 11 residues. V gave up 7 bases and J gave up 2 bases, with 6 bases separating them.

This sequence joins TRBV27 and TRBJ2-1, with 10 bases lining up with TRBD1. This CDR3 is 15 amino acids long. The ends lost 8 bases at V and 5 bases at J; junction bases unmatched: 9. Germline values: CDR1 MNHEY, CDR2 SMNVEV (reference sequence). The CDR3 sequence is CASGKRQGADNEQFF. In DNA form, the CDR3 reads TGTGCCAGCGGAAAAAGACAGGGGGCTGACAATGAGCAGTTCTTC.

V and J are TRBV5-6 and TRBJ2-3; D uncertain. The germline CDR1 and CDR2 sequences are SGHDT and YYEEEE. V lost 2 bases, J lost 2 bases, and 6 bases lay in between. The CDR3 is 13 residues long. The CDR3, as DNA: TGTGCCAGCAGCTTTGACAACACAGATACGCAGTATTTT. Amino acid sequence: CASSFDNTDTQYF. Full variable domain (missing parts from reference TRBV5-6 and TRBJ2-3): DAGVTQSPTHLIKTRGQQVTLRCSPKSGHDTVSWYQQALGQGPQFIFQYYEEEERQRGNFPDRFSGHQFPNYSSELNVNALLLGDSALYLCASSFDNTDTQYFGPGTRLTVL.

The V call is TRBV4-1, the J call TRBJ1-2, with D perhaps TRBD1 (5 bases). The CDR3 totals 13 residues. Germline V gives CDR1 MGHRA, CDR2 YSYEKL. The ends were cut back, 3 bases at V and 7 bases at J, with 12 bases in the middle. CDR3 region: CASSHGAPGGYTF. CDR3 DNA sequence: TGCGCCAGCAGCCATGGGGCCCCGGGTGGCTACACCTTC.

This clonotype has just a few counts. The chain uses TRBV13 and TRBJ2-1; the match to TRBD2 covers 14 bases. CDR3 length: 16 residues. The germline gives CDR1 PRHDT, CDR2 FYEKMQ (reference sequence). V was clipped by 6 bases and J by 3 bases; unmatched bases: 4. CDR3 nucleotide sequence: TGTGCCAGCAGTCGGACTAGCGGGAGGAACTACAATGAGCAGTTCTTC. It encodes CASSRTSGRNYNEQFF.

This clonotype appeared many times. The chain employs TRBV5-1 and TRBJ2-7; TRBD2 matches 14 bases. V shed 4 bases and J 2 bases; nucleotides not matched to a gene: 5. This CDR3 is 16 amino acids long. Per germline, CDR1 SGHRS and CDR2 YFSETQ. The CDR3 sequence is CASSKLTSGRAYEQYF. The CDR3 nucleotides are TGCGCCAGCAGCAAATTGACTAGCGGGAGGGCCTACGAGCAGTACTTC.

J is TRBJ2-2 and V is TRBV7-3; D is possibly TRBD2 (6 bases). The V end lost 5 bases, the J end lost 6 bases, and 22 bases lay between the germline ends. This CDR3 spans 17 amino acids. Germline values: CDR1 SGHTA, CDR2 FQGTGA. The CDR3: CASSPEPHAGLSGELFF. The CDR3 DNA reads TGTGCCAGCAGCCCCGAACCCCACGCGGGATTATCCGGGGAGCTGTTTTTT.

This chain connects TRBV27 to TRBJ2-4; D is unresolved. Germline loops: CDR1 MNHEY, CDR2 SMNVEV (reference sequence). Trimming took off 5 bases at V and 0 bases at J, with 8 bases between the two ends. The CDR3 spans 14 residues. Here the CDR3 reads CASSPTPAKNIQYF. The CDR3 DNA reads as TGTGCCAGCAGTCCGACTCCAGCCAAAAACATTCAGTACTTC.

The CDR3 DNA sequence: TGTGCCAGCAGCGTAGTCGGGCAAACCGGGGAGCTGTTTTTT. It specifies CASSVVGQTGELFF. The chain links TRBV9 to TRBJ2-2, with no clear D. The V end lost 0 bases, the J end lost 5 bases, and 8 bases lay between the germline ends. The germline CDR1 and CDR2 sequences are SGDLS and YYNGEE. The CDR3 runs to 14 residues.

There are many counts of this clonotype. The gene calls are TRBV29-1 and TRBJ1-2; D possibly corresponds to TRBD1 (5 bases). The CDR3 is 12 residues long. The V and J ends lost 6 bases and 6 bases respectively, with 14 bases between them. Looked up from germline, CDR1 is SQVTM and CDR2 is ANQGSEA. CDR3 nucleotides: TGCAGCGTATGGACAATCCAGGATGGCTACACCTTC. Translated: CSVWTIQDGYTF.

This chain connects TRBV7-2 to TRBJ1-3; tentative D call: TRBD1 (5 bases). The germline V gene has CDR1 SGHTA and CDR2 FQGNSA. The CDR3 consists of 17 residues. Between the trimmed V and J ends, which lost 1 base and 0 bases, there was a span of 13 bases. The CDR3 coding sequence is TGTGCCAGCAGCTTAGTGGGGGAGACTCTCTCTGGAAACACCATATATTTT. Its translation is CASSLVGETLSGNTIYF.

This clonotype was picked up a small number of times. V and J are TRBV5-1 and TRBJ2-7; 7 nucleotides align to TRBD1. This CDR3 contains 13 residues. V was pared by 5 bases and J by 2 bases, with 4 bases of the junction left unmatched. Germline V CDR1 and CDR2: SGHRS, YFSETQ. The CDR3: CASSSGQPYEQYF. CDR3 nucleotides: TGCGCCAGCAGTTCGGGACAGCCCTACGAGCAGTACTTC.

This chain uses TRBV12-3 or TRBV12-4 with TRBJ2-6, with D possibly TRBD1 on 6 matching bases. CDR3 size: 13 residues. Trimming shortened V by 6 bases and J by 4 bases, and 7 bases separated the two germline ends. The CDR3 nucleotides are TGTGCCAGCAGCGACAGGGGGGCCAACGTCCTGACTTTC. Translating it yields CASSDRGANVLTF.

A few counts support this clonotype. The CDR3 bases are TGTGCCAGCAGCTTAAAGAGGGCCCAAGAGACCCAGTACTTC. Translating it yields CASSLKRAQETQYF. The chain combines TRBV7-3 with TRBJ2-5, with D possibly TRBD2 on 5 matching bases. From germline, CDR1 is SGHTA and CDR2 FQGTGA. The CDR3 is 14 residues long. With 1 base removed from V and 1 base from J, the gap between germline ends came to 7 bases.

The rearrangement joins TRBV5-1 to TRBJ2-1; D is ambiguous. The V end was cut by 4 bases, the J end by 1 base, with 15 bases between. This CDR3 comprises 16 residues. CDR1 is SGHRS, CDR2 YFSETQ, per germline. The DNA of the CDR3 is TGCGCCAGCAGCCCCTCCCTAGTCCAGTCCTACAATGAGCAGTTCTTC. Amino acid sequence: CASSPSLVQSYNEQFF.

This clonotype has just a few counts. The chain carries TRBV6-2 or TRBV6-3 and TRBJ1-1; 7 bases line up with TRBD1. Germline trimming cut 5 bases from V and 11 bases from J; bases unmatched to any gene: 11. This CDR3 has 13 residues. CDR1 is MNHEY and CDR2 is SVGEGT in the germline V gene. The CDR3 coding sequence is TGTGCCAGCAGTAACGGGCCCCCAGGGGGGGCTTTCTTT. This encodes CASSNGPPGGAFF.

V and J are TRBV12-3 or TRBV12-4 and TRBJ2-3; the D is unclear. The CDR3 has 14 residues. The ends were cut back, 2 bases at V and 2 bases at J, with 8 bases in the middle. CDR3 in DNA: TGTGCCAGCAGTTTAACCTCACACACAGATACGCAGTATTTT. The encoded protein is CASSLTSHTDTQYF.